Listed below are T cell receptor beta chains from one sample, sequenced in a study of blood T cell repertoires in COVID-19. Some clones are missing from TCRdb's copy, which holds only in-frame ones; the method was immunoSEQ multiplex PCR. This table has 50,000 to 65,000 clones, 80% to 95% appearing once. The sequencing input was peripheral blood. These receptors were taken from a human donor in a cohort sampled during active COVID-19. The CDR3 runs from the conserved cysteine through the conserved F or W. The D gene is left open where the match is weak. Only part of the rows carry a size: once, few, many, or a class if the clone is expanded.

>.|TRBV29-1|TRBJ2-1|TRBD2
TGCAGCGTAAGACTAGCGGCTATGCGCAATGAGCAGTTCTTC
CSVRLAAMRNEQFF
>.|TRBV7-9|TRBJ1-1|.
TGTGCCAGCAGCTTAGCTAGCAGAAACACTGAAGCTTTCTTT
CASSLASRNTEAFF
>.|TRBV11-2|TRBJ2-7|.
TGTGCCAGCAGCAGAGGGGGGGCCCAAACCTACGAGCAGTACTTC
CASSRGGAQTYEQYF
>.|TRBV18|TRBJ2-3|.
TGTGCCAGCTCACAAGAGCGGGCTTCAGATACGCAGTATTTT
CASSQERASDTQYF
>.|TRBV20-1|TRBJ1-1|.
TGCAGTGCTAGGGGTGGGGCGGCTTTCTTT
CSARGGAAFF
>.|TRBV28|TRBJ1-4|.
TGTGCCAGCAGAGTCCGGTACAGTCGTAATGAAAAACTGTTTTTT
CASRVRYSRNEKLFF
>once|TRBV6-2/TRBV6-3|TRBJ2-6|.
TGTGCCAGCAGTTCAGTCGGGGCCAACGTCCTGACTTTC
CASSSVGANVLTF
>few|TRBV6-2/TRBV6-3|TRBJ2-7|.
TGTGCCAGCAGTTTCAGCGGTCCTTACTACGAGCAGTACTTC
CASSFSGPYYEQYF
>.|TRBV14|TRBJ2-5|TRBD1
TGTGCCAGCAGCCTCCTGGACAGGTATCAAGAGACCCAGTACTTC
CASSLLDRYQETQYF
>.|TRBV6-5|TRBJ2-1|.
TGTGCCAGCAGAGACAGGACCTACAATGAGCAGTTCTTC
CASRDRTYNEQFF
>.|TRBV6-5|TRBJ2-3|.
TGTGCCAGCAGTTACTCGACGGGAGATACGCAGTATTTT
CASSYSTGDTQYF
>.|TRBV5-4|TRBJ1-4|TRBD1
TGTGCCAGCAGCTTGGTTGGACAGGGATTTGAAAAACTGTTTTTT
CASSLVGQGFEKLFF
>.|TRBV4-3|TRBJ2-3|TRBD2
TGCGCCAGCAGCCCGGGGACTAGCGGTTACACAGATACGCAGTATTTT
CASSPGTSGYTDTQYF
>.|TRBV7-9|TRBJ2-1|.
TGTGCCAGCAGCCAAACATACAATGAGCAGTTCTTC
CASSQTYNEQFF
>few|TRBV7-8|TRBJ2-1|.
TGTGCCAGCAGCTTAGGAGCCAATGAGCAGTTCTTC
CASSLGANEQFF
>few|TRBV28|TRBJ1-2|.
TGTGCCAGCAGTTTTCCCGGTTACGATGGCTACACCTTC
CASSFPGYDGYTF
>.|TRBV3-1/TRBV3-2|TRBJ1-1|.
TGTGCCAGCAGCCTTAAAGGGGGCACTGAAGCTTTCTTT
CASSLKGGTEAFF
>.|TRBV19|TRBJ2-3|TRBD1
TGTGCCAGTTCAACCGGGACAGGGGGCGCAGATACGCAGTATTTT
CASSTGTGGADTQYF
>.|TRBV18|TRBJ2-7|TRBD2
TGTGCCAGCTCAAAAACTGGCGGGGGGGCCGACGAGCAGTACTTC
CASSKTGGGADEQYF
>.|TRBV30|TRBJ2-7|TRBD1
TGTGCCTGGAGCCGGACAGGCTACGAGCAGTACTTC
CAWSRTGYEQYF
>.|TRBV9|TRBJ2-1|TRBD2
TGTGCCAGCAGCGACCCCCCCGGGACTAGGTCTCCGGAGCAGTTCTTC
CASSDPPGTRSPEQFF
>few|TRBV7-2|TRBJ2-7|TRBD1
TGTGCCAGCAGCTTAGCGAACAGGGGGACCGAGCAGTACTTC
CASSLANRGTEQYF
>.|TRBV4-2|TRBJ2-1|TRBD2
TGTGCCAGCAGCCAAGATCTCGCGGGGGGGCACAATGAGCAGTTCTTC
CASSQDLAGGHNEQFF
>.|TRBV30|TRBJ2-3|TRBD2
TGTGCCTGGGGACTAGTAGCCACAGATACGCAGTATTTT
CAWGLVATDTQYF
>.|TRBV7-2|TRBJ2-1|TRBD2
TGTGCCAGCAGCTTAGATAGCGGGGCAAACAATGAGCAGTTCTTC
CASSLDSGANNEQFF
>.|TRBV28|TRBJ2-5|.
TGTGCCAGCAGTTTTCAGGGTTCGTGGGAGACCCAGTACTTC
CASSFQGSWETQYF
>.|TRBV11-1|TRBJ2-2|.
TGTGCCAGCAGCTCTATGGGGGGCGGGGAGCTGTTTTTT
CASSSMGGGELFF
>.|TRBV9|TRBJ2-6|.
TGTGCCAGCAGCGACGACTTCGAATCTGGGGCCAACGTCCTGACTTTC
CASSDDFESGANVLTF
>.|TRBV3-1/TRBV3-2|TRBJ2-1|.
TGTGCCAGCAGCCAAGAAAGAGGGAGGTCCTACAATGAGCAGTTCTTC
CASSQERGRSYNEQFF
>.|TRBV24-1|TRBJ2-2|.
TGTGCCACCAGTGACCGAACCAGGGGCACCGGGGAGCTGTTTTTT
CATSDRTRGTGELFF
>.|TRBV6-5|TRBJ1-1|TRBD1
TGTGCCAGCAGTTACTCGACAGGGGAGGGTGAAGCTTTCTTT
CASSYSTGEGEAFF